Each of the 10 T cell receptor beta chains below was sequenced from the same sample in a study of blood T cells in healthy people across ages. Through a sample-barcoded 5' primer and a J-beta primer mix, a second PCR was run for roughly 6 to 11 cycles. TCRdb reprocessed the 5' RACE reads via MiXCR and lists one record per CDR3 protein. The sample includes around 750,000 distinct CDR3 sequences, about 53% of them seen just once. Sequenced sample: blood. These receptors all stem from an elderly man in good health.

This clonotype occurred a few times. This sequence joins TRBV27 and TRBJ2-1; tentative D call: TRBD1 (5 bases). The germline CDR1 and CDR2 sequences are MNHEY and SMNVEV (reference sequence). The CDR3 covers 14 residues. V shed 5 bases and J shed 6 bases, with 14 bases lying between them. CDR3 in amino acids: CASSTQDTSNEQFF. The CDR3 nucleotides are TGTGCCAGCAGTACACAGGACACGAGCAATGAGCAGTTCTTC.

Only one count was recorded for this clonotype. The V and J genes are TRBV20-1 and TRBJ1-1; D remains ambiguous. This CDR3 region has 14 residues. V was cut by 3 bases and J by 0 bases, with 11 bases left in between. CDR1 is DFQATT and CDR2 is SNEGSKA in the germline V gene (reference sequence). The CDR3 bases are TGCAGTGCTAGCCACGTCTCCATGAACACTGAAGCTTTCTTT. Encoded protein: CSASHVSMNTEAFF.

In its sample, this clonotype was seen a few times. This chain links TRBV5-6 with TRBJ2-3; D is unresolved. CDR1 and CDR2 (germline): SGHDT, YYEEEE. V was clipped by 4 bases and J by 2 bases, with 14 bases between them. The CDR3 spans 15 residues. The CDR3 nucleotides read TGTGCCAGCAGCCAACGGCAGGAGTACACAGATACGCAGTATTTT. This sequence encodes CASSQRQEYTDTQYF. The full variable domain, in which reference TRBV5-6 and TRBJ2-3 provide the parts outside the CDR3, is DAGVTQSPTHLIKTRGQQVTLRCSPKSGHDTVSWYQQALGQGPQFIFQYYEEEERQRGNFPDRFSGHQFPNYSSELNVNALLLGDSALYLCASSQRQEYTDTQYFGPGTRLTVL.

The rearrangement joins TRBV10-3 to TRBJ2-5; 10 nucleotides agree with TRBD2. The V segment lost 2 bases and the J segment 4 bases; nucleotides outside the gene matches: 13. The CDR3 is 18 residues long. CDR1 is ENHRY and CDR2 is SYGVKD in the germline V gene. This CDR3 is CAISEALAGVLGGETQYF. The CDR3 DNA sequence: TGTGCCATCAGTGAGGCGCTAGCGGGAGTTCTTGGAGGAGAGACCCAGTACTTC.

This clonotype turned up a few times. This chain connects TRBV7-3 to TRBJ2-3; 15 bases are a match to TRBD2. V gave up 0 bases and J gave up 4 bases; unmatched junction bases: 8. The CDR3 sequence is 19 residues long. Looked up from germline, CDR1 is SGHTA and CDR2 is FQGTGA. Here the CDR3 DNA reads TGTGCCAGCAGCTTAACCCCCTCGGGACTAGCGGGAGGCGCAGATACGCAGTATTTT. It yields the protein CASSLTPSGLAGGADTQYF.

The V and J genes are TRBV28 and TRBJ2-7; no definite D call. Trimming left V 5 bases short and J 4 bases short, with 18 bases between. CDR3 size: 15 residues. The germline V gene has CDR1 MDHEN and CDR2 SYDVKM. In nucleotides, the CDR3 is TGTGCCAGCAGTGCCAACCCCCGCTCCAATTACGAGCAGTACTTC. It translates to CASSANPRSNYEQYF.

The CDR3 coding sequence is TGTGCCAGCAATAGACAGCCCGGAGTCTACGAGCAGTACTTC. Its protein is CASNRQPGVYEQYF. The chain combines TRBV28 with TRBJ2-5, with a tentative D call TRBD1 (5 bases). Judging by the DNA end, TRBJ2-7 fits better; the J call may be wrong. The germline CDR1 and CDR2 sequences are MDHEN and SYDVKM. This CDR3 contains 14 residues.

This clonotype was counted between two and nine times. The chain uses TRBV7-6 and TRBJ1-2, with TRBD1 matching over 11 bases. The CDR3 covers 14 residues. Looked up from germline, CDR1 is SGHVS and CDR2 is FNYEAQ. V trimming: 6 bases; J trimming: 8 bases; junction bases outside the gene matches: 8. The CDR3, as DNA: TGTGCCAGCAGTCTCGGGACAGGGGGAGGAGGCTACACCTTC. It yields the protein CASSLGTGGGGYTF.

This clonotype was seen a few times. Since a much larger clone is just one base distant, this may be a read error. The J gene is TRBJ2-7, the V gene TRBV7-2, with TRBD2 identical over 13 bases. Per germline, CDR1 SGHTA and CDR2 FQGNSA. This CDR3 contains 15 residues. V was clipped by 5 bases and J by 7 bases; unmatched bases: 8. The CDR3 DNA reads TGTGCCAGCAGCCAAAGGACTAGCGGGAGTAATGAGCAGTACTTC. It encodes CASSQRTSGSNEQYF.

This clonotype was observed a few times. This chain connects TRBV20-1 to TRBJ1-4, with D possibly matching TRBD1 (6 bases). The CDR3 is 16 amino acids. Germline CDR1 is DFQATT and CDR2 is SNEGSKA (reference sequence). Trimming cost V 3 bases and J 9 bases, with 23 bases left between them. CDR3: CSARLWGGAGMKKLFF. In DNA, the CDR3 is TGCAGTGCTAGGTTGTGGGGGGGGGCAGGGATGAAAAAACTGTTTTTT.